This T cell receptor beta chain derives from a study of T cells in Graves' hyperthyroidism and ophthalmopathy. As for the study in general: Upon initial diagnosis and before any treatment, peripheral blood was collected.

This clonotype was observed many times. Its specificity is unknown. Participants, patients aged 18 to 65, had newly diagnosed hyperthyroidism with a duration under 2 months. Amplification of TCR beta CDR3 regions was performed using RNA transcripts as template. Initially, a first-round RT-PCR of the TCR CDR3 employed the HTBI primer set. TCRdb reprocessed the multiplex PCR reads via MiXCR and lists one record per CDR3 protein. The sample consists of some 760,000 distinct CDR3 sequences, approximately 15% of them appearing once. The CDR3 has 14 residues. CDR1 and CDR2 (germline): SGHVS, FQNEAQ. The ends were cut back, 3 bases at V and 4 bases at J, with 12 bases in the middle. Study-wide points: Researchers report that a 13 V-J model separated ophthalmopathy from stable hyperthyroidism.

The sequence derives from a woman under 30 with Graves' hyperthyroidism. What was sequenced was blood. The chain uses TRBV7-8 and TRBJ1-1; D uncertain. In nucleotides, the CDR3 is TGTGCCAGCAGCTTGTCCCCGGATGGCACTGAAGCTTTCTTT. Protein product: CASSLSPDGTEAFF.